Each of the 17 T cell receptor beta chains below was sequenced from the same sample in a study of tumor-infiltrating lymphocytes in glioblastoma multiforme. TCR beta libraries were built from RNA through three nested multiplex PCR rounds using modified ARM-PCR. Via MiXCR, TCRdb re-called the multiplex PCR reads, giving one row per CDR3 protein. The sample records more than 9,000 distinct CDR3 sequences, 60% to 70% being singletons. The sample taken for sequencing was brain tumor tissue. The receptors stem from a male donor with glioblastoma.

A note on this clonotype: Compared with germline, one end of the junction differs, possibly owing to a read error. The chain employs TRBV7-2 and TRBJ2-2, with D perhaps TRBD1 (6 bases). The CDR3 sequence is 15 residues long. Germline assignment: CDR1 SGHTA and CDR2 FQGNSA. The DNA for the CDR3 is TGTGCCAGCAGTCGGCCGACACAGGGCTCCGGGGAGCTGGTTTTT. Its protein product is CASSRPTQGSGELVF.

As regards this clonotype: The CDR3 carries no conserved terminal phenylalanine or tryptophan, so it likely arises from a read error. This chain links TRBV12-3 or TRBV12-4 with TRBJ2-5; no firm D call. CDR3 size: 14 residues. CDR3 nucleotide sequence: TGCGCCAGCAGTGTGCCAGAATCTCAAGAGACCCAGTACTAC. Protein: CASSVPESQETQYY.

V is TRBV28 and J is TRBJ2-1, with TRBD2 matching over 9 bases. V trimming: 2 bases; J trimming: 6 bases; junction bases outside the gene matches: 11. Germline V lookup: CDR1 MDHEN, CDR2 SYDVKM. The CDR3 has 17 amino acids. CDR3: CASSLDLAAGGSNEQFF. The CDR3 nucleotides are TGTGCCAGCAGTTTAGACCTCGCGGCGGGAGGGAGCAATGAGCAGTTCTTC.

Comment on this clonotype: The junction departs from germline at one end; a sequencing error may be responsible. The J gene is TRBJ1-1, the V gene TRBV4-2; D gene ambiguous. Per germline, CDR1 LGHNA and CDR2 YNFKEQ. The CDR3 extends over 13 amino acids. The CDR3 DNA follows: TGTGTCAGCAGCCAAGAGTCAGAAACCGAAGCTTTCTTT. This encodes CVSSQESETEAFF.

The rearrangement joins TRBV20-1 to TRBJ1-6; 9 nucleotides line up with TRBD1. Germline-derived CDR1 and CDR2 are DFQATT and SNEGSKA (reference sequence). The CDR3 has 13 amino acids. Germline trimming cut 5 bases from V and 10 bases from J; bases unmatched to any gene: 6. CDR3 DNA: TGCAGTGCTGCCGGGACAGGGAACTCACCCCTCCACTTT. This translates into CSAAGTGNSPLHF.

V and J are TRBV11-3 and TRBJ2-1, with unresolved D. CDR1 is SGHNT and CDR2 is YENEEA in the germline V gene. Trimming cost V 4 bases and J 10 bases, with 11 bases left between them. CDR3 length equals 12 residues. Written as DNA, the CDR3 is TGTGCCAGCAGCTCAGTACCCGACGAGCAGTTCTTC. Protein product: CASSSVPDEQFF. The full variable domain, in which reference TRBV11-3 and TRBJ2-1 provide the parts outside the CDR3, is EAGVVQSPRYKIIEKKQPVAFWCNPISGHNTLYWYLQNLGQGPELLIRYENEEAVDDSQLPKDRFSAERLKGVDSTLKIQPAELGDSAVYLCASSSVPDEQFFGPGTRLTVL.

Details on this clonotype: One end of the junction fails to match germline, which may point to a read error. The chain employs TRBV27 and TRBJ2-3; TRBD2 agrees at 8 bases. The germline gives CDR1 MNHEY, CDR2 SMNVEV (reference sequence). This CDR3 spans 16 amino acids. CDR3 coding DNA: TGTGCCAGCAGTCTAGCCGGGACTAGATACACAGATACGCGGTATTTT. It translates to CASSLAGTRYTDTRYF.

J is TRBJ2-5 and V is TRBV29-1; D gene unclear. The CDR3 sequence is 11 residues long. Per germline, CDR1 SQVTM and CDR2 ANQGSEA. The CDR3 DNA reads as TGCAGTGTGAGGTCCCAAGAGACCCAGTACTTC. Its translation is CSVRSQETQYF.

This chain links TRBV5-6 with TRBJ2-7; the D gene is possibly TRBD2 (6 bases). Trimming took off 4 bases at V and 12 bases at J, with 23 bases between the two ends. CDR1 SGHDT and CDR2 YYEEEE come from the germline V gene. There are 14 residues in the CDR3. CDR3 in amino acids: CASSQSGTSYERYF. Written as DNA, the CDR3 is TGTGCCAGCAGCCAGTCGGGGACTTCCTACGAACGGTACTTC.

By proportion, this clonotype is medium-sized. The chain recombines TRBV12-3 or TRBV12-4 with TRBJ2-3; the match to TRBD2 covers 14 bases. The junction had 13 bases not matched to a gene; V was cut back by 6 bases and J by 5 bases. The CDR3 loop spans 18 amino acids. The CDR3, as DNA: TGTGCCAGCAGAACCGGACTAGCGGGAGGCAAAAGGCGAGATACGCAGTATTTT. It codes for CASRTGLAGGKRRDTQYF.

As concerns this clonotype: A read error may account for a junction end that differs from germline. CDR3 amino acids: CASSYEGGGPLYF. The CDR3 coding sequence is TGTGCCAGCAGTTACGAAGGGGGCGGACCCCTCTACTTT. V usage is TRBV6-5 and J usage is TRBJ1-6; 7 bases align to TRBD1. Germline values: CDR1 MNHEY, CDR2 SVGAGI. The CDR3 length is 13 residues.

About this clonotype: The junction shows a germline mismatch at one end, possibly a read error. The chain is built from TRBV11-2 and TRBJ2-2, with 7 bases matching TRBD2. The length of the CDR3 is 20 residues. Germline V gives CDR1 SGHAT, CDR2 FQNNGV. Here the CDR3 DNA reads TGTACCAGCACCCCCTCACTAGGCCGAGGGCTAGCGGTAAACACCGGGGAGCTGTTTTTT. This codes for CTSTPSLGRGLAVNTGELFF.

Comments on this clonotype: A junction boundary mismatches the germline segment, possibly from a read error. V is TRBV4-1 and J is TRBJ2-1, with D perhaps matching TRBD2 (6 bases). This CDR3 has 16 residues. The germline V gene encodes CDR1 MGHRA and CDR2 YSYEKL. CDR3 nucleotide sequence: TGTGCCAGCGGCCACCCCTCGGCGGGAACCCACAATGAGCAGTTCTTC. This translates into CASGHPSAGTHNEQFF.

This clonotype was counted once. It is likely a read error, because the conserved phenylalanine at the end of the CDR3 is missing. It is unclear where the CDR3 begins or ends on the DNA, so no DNA is shown, and the CDR3 is as TCRdb lists it. The V call is TRBV5-1, the J call TRBJ2-3. CDR1 is SGHRS and CDR2 is YFSETQ in the germline V gene. The CDR3 region is 12 residues in length, termini included. This CDR3 reads CASSRASDTEYS.

Concerning this clonotype itself: Relative to the germline gene, one junction end is altered; a read error may explain this. This CDR3 is CASSLVEDRPQQF. Written as DNA, the CDR3 is TGTGCCAGCAGCCTAGTAGAGGATCGGCCCCAGCAGTTT. The chain couples TRBV11-2 to TRBJ1-5; D ambiguous. Germline CDR1 reads SGHAT; CDR2 reads FQNNGV. The CDR3 consists of 13 residues.

DNA for the CDR3: TGTGCCAGCAGGTGGAAGGGACAGCGACCAGGTACGCAGTATTTT. Residues: CASRWKGQRPGTQYF. The chain recombines TRBV11-2 with TRBJ2-3, with TRBD1 identical over 7 bases. CDR1 is SGHAT and CDR2 is FQNNGV in the germline V gene. V was pared by 6 bases and J by 8 bases, with 14 bases of the junction left unmatched. The CDR3 loop spans 15 amino acids.

Regarding this clonotype: Here the CDR3 omits its conserved ending phenylalanine or tryptophan, so a read error is the likely source. The rearrangement joins TRBV2 to TRBJ1-1; D call uncertain. CDR3 length: 13 residues. Looked up from germline, CDR1 is SNHLY and CDR2 is FYNNEI. The V and J ends lost 9 bases and 0 bases respectively, with 11 bases between them. The CDR3 DNA follows: TGTGCCAGGCACAGCCCAATGAACACTGAAGCTTTCGTT. The encoded protein is CARHSPMNTEAFV.